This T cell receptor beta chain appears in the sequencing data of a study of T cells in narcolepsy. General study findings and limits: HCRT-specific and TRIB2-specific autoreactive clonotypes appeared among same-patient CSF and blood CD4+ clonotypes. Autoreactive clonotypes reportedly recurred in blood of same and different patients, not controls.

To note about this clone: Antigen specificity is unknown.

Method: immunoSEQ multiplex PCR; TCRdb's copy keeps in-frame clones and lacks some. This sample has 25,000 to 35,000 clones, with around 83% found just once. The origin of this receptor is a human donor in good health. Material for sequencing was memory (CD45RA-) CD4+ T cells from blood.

As DNA, the CDR3 is TGTGCCAGCAGCTCCTCGGGGGCAGATACGCAGTATTTT. Encoded protein: CASSSSGADTQYF. The rearrangement links TRBV11-3 to TRBJ2-3; a weak D match, TRBD2 (6 bases). The length of the CDR3 is 13 residues. The V end lost 4 bases, the J end lost 4 bases, and 9 bases lay between the germline ends. Germline V gene lookup returns CDR1 SGHNT and CDR2 YENEEA.